This entry concerns a single T cell receptor (beta chain). Its binding antigen is unknown. No quality values exist for individual bases; no much larger clone is one base distant. The trial excluded patients who had a history of autoimmune disease or who were on systemic immunosuppression. In every dose cohort, peripheral blood was drawn for TCR sequencing at baseline, cycle 4 day 1, and cycle 7 day 1. The samples were drawn from a first-in-human, open-label, multicenter phase I dose-escalation trial of ivuxolimab. The trial enrolled adults with locally advanced or metastatic head and neck squamous cell, hepatocellular, melanoma or renal cell carcinoma. CD4+ and CD8+ T cells were sorted separately from peripheral blood before TCR sequencing. To sequence the TCRbeta CDR3 region, genomic DNA was isolated from the sorted cells. TCRbeta CDR3 regions were sequenced using the immunoSEQ Assay. In TCRdb, the immuneACCESS table is reduced to in-frame sequences with V and J assigned. These tables do not hold every clone; where another copy was compared, an unresolved V gene accounts for under half, and the others remain unexplained. The sample profile shows over 60,000 clones; around 89% of them were found once. The leading ten clones occupy more than 0.3% of the sample.

The sample originates from a study of OX40 agonist ivuxolimab in advanced cancers. Broadly, across the study: Ivuxolimab was a fully human IgG2 agonistic monoclonal antibody targeting the costimulatory receptor OX40 (CD134). Of the approximately 50 dose-escalation patients, hepatocellular carcinoma was present in roughly 19, melanoma in roughly 15, renal cell carcinoma in 9 and head and neck cancer in 9. In the dose-escalation cohort, more than 80% of patients were male, and the mean age was 60 years with a range of roughly 20 to 79. Peripheral TCRbeta sequencing aimed to test whether ivuxolimab altered TCR sequence diversity and caused clonal T-cell expansion. Partial responses occurred in three dose-escalation patients, of whom one had hepatocellular carcinoma and two had cutaneous melanoma. Prior anti-PD-1, anti-PD-L1 or anti-CTLA-4 therapy was permitted, and approximately 41% of dose-escalation patients had received checkpoint inhibitors. Intravenous ivuxolimab was administered to patients every 2 weeks at six dose levels: 0.01, 0.1, 0.3, 1.5, 3 and 10 mg/kg. The paper covers the monotherapy dose-escalation part of the phase I ivuxolimab trial, which included N ≈ 50 patients.

Here is what the overall study found, with its caveats: In partial responders in the 0.1-3.0 mg/kg groups, normalized peripheral clonal expansion was found to be among the lowest, especially among CD8+ T cells. At doses of 0.1 to 3.0 mg/kg, clonal expansion of both CD4+ and CD8+ blood T cells was observed from baseline to week 6. Which antigens the clonally expanded peripheral T cells were specific for was not determined. Low levels of normalized T-cell clonal expansion were also seen in some patients who did not respond. On average, CD8+ T cells showed more expanded clones than CD4+ T cells after ivuxolimab.

V is reduced by 0 bases and J by 8 bases, leaving a spacing of 10 bases between them. From the cysteine up to the phenylalanine, the CDR3 has a length of 13 residues. Only the CDR3 region is kept as DNA, spanning 39 bases read in frame from base 1. Via the germline V gene, CDR1 is SQVTM and CDR2 ANQGSEA. Here the sequenced sample was CD4+ or CD8+ T cells sorted from blood, taken in a trial of the OX40 agonist ivuxolimab. This chain is built from TRBV29-1 and TRBJ1-4; TRBD1 might be the D gene, on 5 matching bases. The sequence was collected from an adult with an advanced solid tumor such as melanoma, head and neck, liver or kidney cancer. The CDR3 protein sequence reads: CSVEEPGPEKLFF. The DNA is TGCAGCGTTGAAGAGCCGGGACCCGAAAAACTGTTTTTT.